This T cell receptor (beta chain) was obtained from a study of shared clonotypes between healthy human individuals. General study findings and limits: The sharing of around 5% of naive CD4 clonotypes was seen across a few donors. The sole specimen, blood, was sampled, and tissue repertoires likely differ. Non-shared clonotypes displayed generation probabilities falling below those of clonotypes present in all four donors.

Worth noting for this clone: As yet, its antigen is unknown.

Trimming stripped 8 bases from V and 1 base from J, with 23 bases between. The CDR3 sequence is 17 residues long. CDR1 is SNHLY, CDR2 FYNNEI, per germline. TCRdb's copy holds only in-frame clones and misses some; the assay was immunoSEQ multiplex PCR. The table lists over a million clones, roughly 96% of them singletons, with approximately 1% in the top ten. What was sequenced was naive CD4+ T cells sorted from blood. Subset here: CD45RA+ positively selected. The sequence came from a man between 25 and 39 years old in good health. The rearrangement uses TRBV2 and TRBJ1-1, with D perhaps TRBD1 (5 bases). Here the CDR3 DNA reads TGTGCCAGCTCCCTGAGGGTTAAAGTTGGGACGAACACTGAAGCTTTCTTT. Translated, it gives CASSLRVKVGTNTEAFF.